This is a list of T cell receptor beta chains from one sample in a study of CD8+ T cells in alopecia areata. Assay: immunoSEQ multiplex PCR; the TCRdb copy retains only in-frame clones and omits some. The data contain approximately 200,000 clones, 60% of them singletons. The sample was CD4+ T cells sorted from blood, taken at week 4, from a patient treated with tofacitinib. The origin of the receptors is a human donor with alopecia areata. Both conserved end residues are part of each CDR3. A D gene is named only where the DNA matches it firmly. Clone size is given for some rows only: seen once, a few or many times, or a class if the clone is expanded.

D gene	J gene	clone size	V gene	CDR3 length	CDR3 protein	CDR3 DNA
.	TRBJ2-1	.	TRBV30	16	CAWSDRRRPTYNEQFF	TGTGCCTGGAGTGACCGGAGGCGGCCTACCTACAATGAGCAGTTCTTC
.	TRBJ1-1	.	TRBV29-1	12	CSVEELGAEAFF	TGCAGCGTTGAAGAGCTGGGCGCTGAAGCTTTCTTT
.	TRBJ2-5	few	TRBV7-2	13	CASSYSHGETQYF	TGTGCCAGCAGCTACAGTCATGGGGAGACCCAGTACTTC
.	TRBJ2-3	few	TRBV11-2	16	CASSLGGSTTTDTQYF	TGTGCCAGCAGCTTAGGAGGGTCGACTACCACAGATACGCAGTATTTT
.	TRBJ1-5	.	TRBV30	12	CAWSLGLQPQHF	TGTGCCTGGAGTTTAGGGCTCCAGCCCCAGCATTTT
.	TRBJ2-7	.	TRBV7-2	13	CASSQRYGYEQYF	TGTGCCAGCAGCCAGAGGTACGGCTACGAGCAGTACTTC
TRBD2	TRBJ2-5	.	TRBV9	15	CASNRLAGGAETQYF	TGTGCCAGCAACAGACTAGCGGGAGGTGCAGAGACCCAGTACTTC
TRBD2	TRBJ2-1	.	TRBV29-1	13	CSVEVRLAGEQFF	TGCAGCGTTGAGGTCAGACTAGCGGGAGAGCAGTTCTTC
TRBD2	TRBJ2-6	.	TRBV7-2	17	CASSQLAGLSGANVLTF	TGTGCCAGCAGCCAGCTAGCGGGTCTGTCTGGGGCCAACGTCCTGACTTTC
TRBD1	TRBJ2-7	few	TRBV5-1	15	CASSFGDREVYEQYF	TGCGCCAGCAGCTTTGGGGACAGGGAGGTCTACGAGCAGTACTTC
.	TRBJ1-2	.	TRBV30	15	CAWRGIAQSLYGYTF	TGTGCCTGGAGGGGGATCGCCCAGTCCCTCTATGGCTACACCTTC
TRBD2	TRBJ2-6	.	TRBV4-3	19	CASSLRPSGLISGANVLTF	TGCGCCAGCAGCCTTAGACCTAGCGGGCTCATCTCTGGGGCCAACGTCCTGACTTTC
TRBD2	TRBJ2-1	.	TRBV2	17	CASSPRMTSGAYNEQFF	TGTGCCAGCAGTCCCCGAATGACTAGCGGGGCCTACAATGAGCAGTTCTTC
.	TRBJ1-1	.	TRBV5-1	15	CASSPPVNRGTEAFF	TGCGCCAGCAGCCCACCAGTGAACAGAGGGACTGAAGCTTTCTTT
.	TRBJ2-5	.	TRBV11-2	11	CASSFRKTQYF	TGTGCCAGCAGTTTTAGAAAGACCCAGTACTTC
TRBD1	TRBJ2-7	.	TRBV7-9	14	CASSIGQGRYEQYF	TGTGCCAGCAGCATTGGACAGGGACGGTACGAGCAGTACTTC
.	TRBJ2-5	.	TRBV5-4	15	CASSKGPAPQETQYF	TGTGCCAGCAGCAAGGGACCGGCCCCACAAGAGACCCAGTACTTC
TRBD2	TRBJ2-1	.	TRBV23-1	15	CASIPLADSYNEQFF	TGCGCCAGCATACCTCTAGCGGACTCCTACAATGAGCAGTTCTTC
TRBD2	TRBJ2-3	once	TRBV29-1	14	CSVEESAGTRTQYF	TGCAGCGTTGAAGAATCAGCGGGGACTCGAACGCAGTATTTT
.	TRBJ2-3	.	TRBV11-3	13	CASSFEEGGTQYF	TGTGCCAGCAGCTTTGAAGAGGGGGGGACGCAGTATTTT
TRBD2	TRBJ2-3	.	TRBV9	18	CASSVVPSGRAGTDTQYF	TGTGCCAGCAGCGTTGTTCCTAGCGGGAGGGCCGGAACAGATACGCAGTATTTT
.	TRBJ2-2	once	TRBV14	17	CASSQLQGGSNTGELFF	TGTGCCAGCAGCCAGTTACAGGGCGGCTCGAACACCGGGGAGCTGTTTTTT
.	TRBJ1-3	.	TRBV29-1	13	CAGYFGSGNTIYF	TGCGCGGGGTATTTTGGCTCTGGAAACACCATATATTTT
TRBD1	TRBJ2-7	few	TRBV5-6	14	CASSLSDRVNEQYF	TGTGCCAGCAGCTTGTCCGACAGGGTGAACGAGCAGTACTTC
.	TRBJ2-7	.	TRBV5-6	13	CASSLGRADEQYF	TGTGCCAGCAGCTTGGGTCGGGCCGACGAGCAGTACTTC
.	TRBJ2-1	few	TRBV7-2	14	CASSWTPILNEQFF	TGTGCCAGCAGCTGGACTCCTATTTTGAATGAGCAGTTCTTC
.	TRBJ2-1	.	TRBV7-8	15	CASSLEWRVHNEQFF	TGTGCCAGCAGCTTGGAATGGAGGGTCCATAATGAGCAGTTCTTC
.	TRBJ1-1	.	TRBV29-1	14	CSVVSQGVNTEAFF	TGCAGCGTTGTATCTCAGGGAGTGAACACTGAAGCTTTCTTT
.	TRBJ2-5	.	TRBV29-1	11	CSGRDKETQYF	TGCAGCGGACGTGACAAAGAGACCCAGTACTTC
.	TRBJ2-5	.	TRBV6-1	15	CASSSYESPQETQYF	TGTGCCAGCAGTTCTTACGAAAGCCCACAAGAGACCCAGTACTTC
.	TRBJ2-7	.	TRBV20-1	11	CSATLGVEQYF	TGCAGTGCTACCTTAGGGGTCGAGCAGTACTTC
.	TRBJ2-3	.	TRBV27	15	CASSFRDVGGYTQYF	TGTGCCAGCAGTTTCCGGGACGTAGGCGGGTATACGCAGTATTTT
TRBD1	TRBJ2-3	.	TRBV15	16	CATSRVRDRSEDTQYF	TGTGCCACCAGCAGAGTCAGGGACAGGTCGGAAGATACGCAGTATTTT
TRBD1	TRBJ2-1	.	TRBV10-3	16	CAINTATGTGKNEQFF	TGTGCCATCAACACGGCTACCGGGACAGGGAAGAATGAGCAGTTCTTC
TRBD1	TRBJ2-5	.	TRBV30	16	CAWSQPRTGAGETQYF	TGTGCCTGGAGTCAACCTCGGACAGGGGCAGGGGAGACCCAGTACTTC
.	TRBJ2-7	.	TRBV6-1	13	CASSETLSYEQYF	TGTGCCAGCAGTGAGACCTTAAGCTACGAGCAGTACTTC
.	TRBJ1-2	.	TRBV5-4	14	CASSLGGRNYGYTF	TGTGCCAGCAGCTTGGGAGGCAGGAACTATGGCTACACCTTC